The 30 T cell receptor beta chains below were found in one sample sequenced in a study of neoadjuvant anti-PD-1 for oral cavity cancer. Libraries were prepared by immunoSEQ multiplex PCR; TCRdb keeps only in-frame clonotypes and omits some of them. This table holds about 79,000 clones, around four fifths found once. The material was PBMCs, obtained before nivolumab (anti-PD-1) treatment. These receptors all come from a person aged 35 to 85 with oral cavity squamous cell carcinoma.

The chain uses TRBV2 and TRBJ1-2; 7 bases line up with TRBD1. This CDR3 has 13 residues. J gave up 3 bases and V 5 bases, and 3 bases lay outside the gene matches. Germline-derived CDR1 and CDR2 are SNHLY and FYNNEI. CDR3 sequence (DNA): TGTGCCAGCAGTCCGCAGGGGGACTATGGCTACACCTTC. It specifies CASSPQGDYGYTF.

The rearrangement links TRBV19 to TRBJ2-5; D is possibly TRBD1 or TRBD2 (6 bases each). The germline CDR1 and CDR2 sequences are LNHDA and SQIVND (reference sequence). The V and J ends lost 2 bases and 4 bases respectively, with 14 bases between them. The CDR3 loop spans 15 amino acids. CDR3 loop: CASSINRAGRETQYF. DNA for the CDR3: TGTGCCAGTAGTATAAACAGGGCGGGACGAGAGACCCAGTACTTC.

The chain links TRBV11-2 to TRBJ1-2; no definite D call. The V gene's germline CDR1 is SGHAT and CDR2 FQNNGV. This CDR3 is built from 12 residues. V lost 1 base, J lost 7 bases, and 7 bases lay in between. The CDR3 DNA is TGTGCCAGCAGCTTAGTACTGGGTGGCTACACCTTC. Its translation is CASSLVLGGYTF.

The chain's CDR3 is CASSSPMTDNYGYTF. The CDR3 DNA reads as TGTGCCAGCAGCTCACCGATGACAGATAACTATGGCTACACCTTC. This chain joins TRBV5-6 and TRBJ1-2, with D possibly TRBD1 on 5 matching bases. CDR1 is SGHDT, CDR2 YYEEEE, per germline. V dropped 3 bases and J dropped 1 base, with 13 bases sitting between them. CDR3 length: 15 amino acids.

The chain employs TRBV27 and TRBJ2-7, with D possibly being TRBD1 (6 bases). CDR3 length: 14 amino acids. The V end was cut by 6 bases, the J end by 0 bases, with 12 bases between. Germline loops: CDR1 MNHEY, CDR2 SMNVEV (reference sequence). This CDR3 reads CASRGQSSSYEQYF. The CDR3 bases are TGTGCCAGCAGAGGACAGTCGAGCTCCTACGAGCAGTACTTC.

The rearrangement joins TRBV9 to TRBJ2-5; D not certain. Trimming removed 1 base from V and 4 bases from J, with 14 bases in between. Germline V gene data show CDR1 as SGDLS and CDR2 as YYNGEE. CDR3 size: 15 residues. The CDR3 protein is CASSVTPWGGETQYF. CDR3 nucleotide sequence: TGTGCCAGCAGCGTAACCCCGTGGGGTGGAGAGACCCAGTACTTC. The full variable domain, its missing parts supplied by reference TRBV9 and TRBJ2-5, is DSGVTQTPKHLITATGQRVTLRCSPRSGDLSVYWYQQSLDQGLQFLIQYYNGEERAKGNILERFSAQQFPDLHSELNLSSLELGDSALYFCASSVTPWGGETQYFGPGTRLLVL.

The rearrangement uses TRBV19 and TRBJ1-1, with D perhaps matching TRBD1 (5 bases). The V end was cut by 9 bases, the J end by 5 bases, with 7 bases between. This CDR3 region has 10 residues. Germline CDR1 is LNHDA and CDR2 is SQIVND (reference sequence). DNA of the CDR3: TGTGCCAGCGGACATACTGAAGCTTTCTTT. This sequence encodes CASGHTEAFF. Filled out from reference TRBV19 and TRBJ1-1, the complete variable domain reads DGGITQSPKYLFRKEGQNVTLSCEQNLNHDAMYWYRQDPGQGLRLIYYSQIVNDFQKGDIAEGYSVSREKKESFPLTVTSAQKNPTAFYLCASGHTEAFFGQGTRLTVV.

As to this clone: One junction end disagrees with the germline gene, perhaps due to a read error. The chain uses TRBV7-7 and TRBJ2-6; D gene unclear. Germline CDR1 reads SSHAT; CDR2 reads FNYEAQ (reference sequence). The CDR3 totals 17 residues. As DNA, the CDR3 is TGTGCTAGCAGCTTAGAGGTTCCGGGTACTGGGGCCAACGTCCTGACTTTC. This gives the protein CASSLEVPGTGANVLTF.

V and J are TRBV30 and TRBJ1-5; TRBD1 is a possible D gene (5 bases). Trimming left V 1 base short and J 2 bases short, with 15 bases between. This CDR3 region has 16 residues. CDR1 GTSNPN and CDR2 SVGIG come from the germline V gene (reference sequence). The CDR3 here is CAWSARGLVGNQPQHF. The CDR3 nucleotides are TGTGCCTGGAGTGCTAGGGGATTGGTGGGCAATCAGCCCCAGCATTTT.

This chain joins TRBV9 and TRBJ2-1, with D possibly being TRBD2 (6 bases). Germline values: CDR1 SGDLS, CDR2 YYNGEE. The CDR3 covers 17 residues. The V and J ends lost 0 bases and 6 bases respectively, with 19 bases between them. CDR3 in amino acids: CASSVVPAGWQGNEQFF. CDR3 nucleotides: TGTGCCAGCAGCGTAGTCCCCGCGGGGTGGCAGGGCAATGAGCAGTTCTTC.

The chain employs TRBV5-5 and TRBJ1-1; perhaps TRBD1 as D (5 bases). Germline-derived CDR1 and CDR2 are SGHKS and YYEKEE (reference sequence). CDR3 length: 18 amino acids. Trimming left V 2 bases short and J 5 bases short, with 25 bases between. CDR3 sequence (DNA): TGTGCCAGCAGCTTAATCGGGTTGGGGACTTCGTCTCGGACTGAAGCTTTCTTT. Translated, it gives CASSLIGLGTSSRTEAFF.

The V gene is TRBV6-1, the J gene TRBJ2-7; TRBD1 is a possible D gene (6 bases). The CDR3 is 15 residues long. Looked up from germline, CDR1 is MNHNS and CDR2 is SASEGT. The V end lost 0 bases, the J end lost 6 bases, and 15 bases lay between the germline ends. As DNA, the CDR3 is TGTGCCAGCAGTGAAGCAGGGACAAGCGTAGCCGAGCAGTACTTC. Translation: CASSEAGTSVAEQYF.

J is TRBJ1-1 and V is TRBV28; no firm D call. V was cut by 6 bases and J by 1 base, with 9 bases left in between. The germline CDR1 and CDR2 sequences are MDHEN and SYDVKM. CDR3 length equals 13 residues. The CDR3 reads CASRVDWNTEAFF. The CDR3 DNA reads as TGTGCCAGCAGAGTGGATTGGAACACTGAAGCTTTCTTT.

This clone was observed a handful of times. The chain recombines TRBV7-9 with TRBJ2-3; maybe TRBD2 (7 bases). This CDR3 is 16 amino acids long. The germline V gene has CDR1 SEHNR and CDR2 FQNEAQ (reference sequence). V lost 7 bases to trimming and J lost 0 bases, with 17 bases between them. The CDR3 reads CASIKLRGRSTDTQYF. The CDR3 coding sequence is TGTGCCAGCATTAAACTGCGGGGGCGAAGCACAGATACGCAGTATTTT.

This sequence joins TRBV4-1 and TRBJ1-2; 10 bases match TRBD1. The CDR3 contains 16 residues. V lost 1 base, J lost 4 bases, and 6 bases stayed unmatched. Germline V gives CDR1 MGHRA, CDR2 YSYEKL. CDR3 loop: CASSQAQDRGTYGYTF. CDR3 nucleotide sequence: TGCGCCAGCAGCCAAGCCCAGGACAGGGGGACCTATGGCTACACCTTC.

The chain is built from TRBV6-5 and TRBJ2-1, with 10 bases fitting TRBD2. V lost 6 bases and J lost 5; bases outside the gene matches: 4. Germline CDR1 reads MNHEY; CDR2 reads SVGAGI. The CDR3 has 14 amino acids. The CDR3 is CASSLAGVHNEQFF. The DNA for the CDR3 is TGTGCCAGCAGCCTAGCGGGGGTTCACAATGAGCAGTTCTTC.

The chain is built from TRBV5-4 and TRBJ2-1; 11 bases line up with TRBD2. Germline CDR1 and CDR2: SGHNT and YYREEE (reference sequence). The CDR3 totals 17 residues. J gave up 7 bases and V 2 bases, and 11 bases lay outside the gene matches. In DNA, the CDR3 is TGTGCCAGCAGCTTTGTCCCTACTAGCGGGGGAGGGAATGAGCAGTTCTTC. Its translation is CASSFVPTSGGGNEQFF.

This clone was seen just once. The rearrangement links TRBV5-5 to TRBJ1-1; D is possibly TRBD1 (5 bases). CDR3 size: 15 residues. Per the germline V gene, CDR1 is SGHKS and CDR2 is YYEKEE (reference sequence). V was cut by 2 bases and J by 2 bases, with 13 bases left in between. The CDR3 is CASSFHSGPNTEAFF. The DNA of the CDR3 is TGTGCCAGCAGCTTTCACTCGGGACCAAACACTGAAGCTTTCTTT.

The gene calls are TRBV5-1 and TRBJ2-5, with D tentatively TRBD1 or TRBD2 (6 bases each). The CDR3 runs to 17 residues. CDR1 and CDR2 (germline): SGHRS, YFSETQ. V was trimmed by 0 bases and J by 5 bases, leaving 20 bases between them. The CDR3 protein is CASSLGPGTGARETQYF. CDR3 DNA: TGCGCCAGCAGCTTGGGGCCCGGCACGGGGGCCAGGGAGACCCAGTACTTC.

The rearrangement links TRBV21-1 to TRBJ2-2; TRBD1 was called by the table and not checked on the DNA. TRBV21-1 is a listed pseudogene. The CDR3 runs 15 residues. CDR3: CARVRTGPNTGELFF. CDR3 nucleotides: TGTGCCAGGGTTCGGACAGGGCCGAACACCGGGGAGCTGTTTTTT.

The chain combines TRBV19 with TRBJ1-5; D gene unclear. This CDR3 is 14 amino acids long. CDR1 LNHDA and CDR2 SQIVND come from the germline V gene (reference sequence). Trimming stripped 9 bases from V and 0 bases from J, with 12 bases between. CDR3 sequence (DNA): TGTGCCAGCGAGACACGAAATAGCAATCAGCCCCAGCATTTT. Its protein product is CASETRNSNQPQHF.

The rearrangement links TRBV29-1 to TRBJ2-3; D call uncertain. Trimming pared 4 bases from V and 6 bases from J, leaving 23 bases between. The CDR3 length is 16 residues. Germline lookup yields CDR1 SQVTM and CDR2 ANQGSEA. The CDR3 region is CSVGYSLVESDDTQYF. DNA of the CDR3: TGCAGCGTTGGCTACTCCCTAGTTGAGTCGGACGATACGCAGTATTTT.

As regards this clone: Other DNA variants within this sample encode the same CDR3. The chain combines TRBV27 with TRBJ2-7; D is unclear. CDR3 length equals 13 residues. Germline CDR1 and CDR2: MNHEY and SMNVEV (reference sequence). V was shortened by 2 bases and J by 2 bases, with 7 bases between the two germline ends. CDR3 in amino acids: CASSLGRTYEQYF. For the CDR3, the DNA is TGTGCCAGCAGTTTAGGCAGGACCTACGAGCAGTACTTC.

The chain joins TRBV10-2 to TRBJ2-5, with D unclear. The V end was cut by 0 bases, the J end by 4 bases, with 6 bases between. Germline CDR1 WSHSY, CDR2 SAAADI. CDR3 size: 13 residues. As DNA, the CDR3 is TGCGCCAGCAGTGAGTCGAAGGGAGAGACCCAGTACTTC. This translates into CASSESKGETQYF.

The rearrangement links TRBV6-6 to TRBJ2-1; D assignment may be TRBD1 or TRBD2 (5 bases each). The V end was cut by 0 bases, the J end by 10 bases, with 10 bases between. This CDR3 has 13 amino acids. Per the germline V gene, CDR1 is MNHNY and CDR2 is SVGAGI (reference sequence). CDR3 sequence: CASSYSGTDEQFF. DNA of the CDR3: TGTGCCAGCAGTTACTCAGGGACGGACGAGCAGTTCTTC.

The chain employs TRBV7-8 and TRBJ1-6; D is uncertain. With 2 bases removed from V and 0 bases from J, the gap between germline ends came to 11 bases. The length of the CDR3 is 17 residues. Germline CDR1 SGHVS, CDR2 FQNEAQ. The CDR3 loop is CASSLIVQSSYNSPLHF. As DNA, the CDR3 is TGTGCCAGCAGCTTAATTGTCCAGAGCTCCTATAATTCACCCCTCCACTTT.

This rearrangement joins TRBV2 to TRBJ2-2; D ambiguous. Germline V gene data show CDR1 as SNHLY and CDR2 as FYNNEI. CDR3 size: 14 residues. Trimming stripped 6 bases from V and 4 bases from J, with 12 bases between. CDR3 residues: CASSATVSTGELFF. The CDR3, as DNA: TGTGCCAGCAGCGCAACAGTAAGCACCGGGGAGCTGTTTTTT.

The V gene is TRBV5-1, the J gene TRBJ2-2; 12 nucleotides line up with TRBD2. The CDR3 loop spans 18 amino acids. In germline, CDR1 is SGHRS, CDR2 YFSETQ. J lost 4 bases, V lost 3 bases, and 10 bases had no gene match. The CDR3 bases are TGCGCCAGCAGCTCCGGACTAGCGGGGCGGGCTATCACCGGGGAGCTGTTTTTT. As protein: CASSSGLAGRAITGELFF.

This chain joins TRBV2 and TRBJ2-7, with a weak D call TRBD1 (5 bases). V lost 3 bases and J lost 0, with 9 bases in between. The CDR3 runs 14 residues. CDR1 is SNHLY and CDR2 is FYNNEI in the germline V gene. In nucleotides, the CDR3 is TGTGCCAGCAGTGACCCAGGGCGCTCCTACGAGCAGTACTTC. It specifies CASSDPGRSYEQYF. The full variable domain, its missing parts supplied by reference TRBV2 and TRBJ2-7, is EPEVTQTPSHQVTQMGQEVILRCVPISNHLYFYWYRQILGQKVEFLVSFYNNEISEKSEIFDDQFSVERPDGSNFTLKIRSTKLEDSAMYFCASSDPGRSYEQYFGPGTRLTVT.

This clone was recorded a few times. The rearrangement uses TRBV5-1 and TRBJ2-1, with TRBD2 matching over 9 bases. Unmatched junction bases numbered 4, after V lost 3 bases and J lost 6 bases. Per germline, CDR1 SGHRS and CDR2 YFSETQ. This CDR3 contains 14 residues. In DNA form, the CDR3 reads TGCGCCAGCAGCTGGACTAGCGCAGCCAATGAGCAGTTCTTC. Its translation: CASSWTSAANEQFF.